This T cell receptor (beta chain) was recovered during a study of blood T cell repertoires in COVID-19. TCRdb's table, derived via immunoSEQ multiplex PCR, lists solely in-frame clones and lacks some. The repertoire includes some 180,000 clones, roughly nine tenths of them detected once, and about a fifth sits in the top ten. In germline, CDR1 is KGHDR, CDR2 SFDVKD. This CDR3 comprises 14 residues. The V end lost 5 bases, the J end lost 7 bases, and 13 bases lay between the germline ends. The chain joins TRBV24-1 to TRBJ2-2; D possibly corresponds to TRBD1 (6 bases). This TCR was recovered from a man aged 55 to 69 with active or convalescent COVID-19. The material sequenced was peripheral blood. The DNA for the CDR3 is TGTGCCACCAGTGCACCGGGACACGGCGGGGAGCTGTTTTTT. It codes for CATSAPGHGGELFF.